The rows below give T cell receptor beta chains drawn from one sample of a study of control samples from healthy donors and cancer patients. Sequenced by immunoSEQ multiplex PCR; TCRdb stores in-frame clones only, minus some. The sample has about 54,000 clones; approximately 95% are singletons. The source material was blood. The receptors come from a woman aged 30 to 39 in good health. Each CDR3 is given with its conserved first and last residue. The D gene is left open where the match is weak. Size values are once, few and many counts, or a class for expanded clones, and some rows have none.

cdr3_aa: CAISSDLGGGVGTEAFF; cdr3_nt: TGTGCCATCAGTTCCGACCTAGGGGGTGGGGTGGGCACTGAAGCTTTCTTT; v_call: TRBV10-3; d_call: NA; j_call: TRBJ1-1; clone_size: NA
cdr3_aa: CASSFTGTVEKLFF; cdr3_nt: TGTGCCAGCAGCTTCACTGGGACGGTCGAAAAACTGTTTTTT; v_call: TRBV6-2/TRBV6-3; d_call: NA; j_call: TRBJ1-4; clone_size: NA
cdr3_aa: CASSKRSRAFF; cdr3_nt: TGTGCCAGCAGCAAAAGAAGTCGAGCTTTCTTT; v_call: TRBV21-1; d_call: NA; j_call: TRBJ1-1; clone_size: NA
cdr3_aa: CAGHRDSGNTEAFF; cdr3_nt: TGTGCCGGTCACAGGGACTCCGGAAACACTGAAGCTTTCTTT; v_call: TRBV30; d_call: NA; j_call: TRBJ1-1; clone_size: NA
cdr3_aa: CASSPTPAWVEKLFF; cdr3_nt: TGTGCCAGCAGTCCTACCCCCGCCTGGGTTGAAAAACTGTTTTTT; v_call: TRBV27; d_call: NA; j_call: TRBJ1-4; clone_size: NA
cdr3_aa: CASSSSGTGAYNEQFF; cdr3_nt: TGCGCCAGCAGCTCCTCCGGGACAGGAGCATACAATGAGCAGTTCTTC; v_call: TRBV5-1; d_call: TRBD1; j_call: TRBJ2-1; clone_size: NA
cdr3_aa: CASSIGGGSTNEQFF; cdr3_nt: TGTGCCAGTAGTATTGGGGGGGGGAGTACGAATGAGCAGTTCTTC; v_call: TRBV19; d_call: TRBD2; j_call: TRBJ2-1; clone_size: NA
cdr3_aa: CASSLVGHHSNQPRHF; cdr3_nt: TGTGCCAGCAGCTTAGTAGGACACCATAGCAATCAGCCCCGGCATTTT; v_call: TRBV7-2; d_call: NA; j_call: TRBJ1-5; clone_size: NA
cdr3_aa: CSARYPDEQFF; cdr3_nt: TGCAGTGCGCGATACCCCGATGAGCAGTTCTTC; v_call: TRBV20-1; d_call: NA; j_call: TRBJ2-1; clone_size: NA
cdr3_aa: CASRSGQSYNSPLHF; cdr3_nt: TGTGCCAGCAGAAGTGGACAGAGTTATAATTCACCCCTCCACTTT; v_call: TRBV6-5; d_call: NA; j_call: TRBJ1-6; clone_size: NA
cdr3_aa: CASSLATDPRTSIYEQYF; cdr3_nt: TGCGCCAGCAGCTTGGCCACCGACCCAAGGACTTCCATCTACGAGCAGTACTTC; v_call: TRBV5-1; d_call: NA; j_call: TRBJ2-7; clone_size: NA
cdr3_aa: CASSLAGGRETQYF; cdr3_nt: TGTGCCAGCAGCTTAGCCGGGGGTCGCGAGACCCAGTACTTC; v_call: TRBV7-9; d_call: NA; j_call: TRBJ2-5; clone_size: NA
cdr3_aa: CASSTRVLADTQYF; cdr3_nt: TGTGCCAGCAGCACCAGGGTTCTCGCAGATACGCAGTATTTT; v_call: TRBV9; d_call: NA; j_call: TRBJ2-3; clone_size: NA
cdr3_aa: CRTLGSLHSGNTIYF; cdr3_nt: TGCAGGACCCTGGGCAGCCTCCACTCTGGAAACACCATATATTTT; v_call: TRBV29-1; d_call: NA; j_call: TRBJ1-3; clone_size: NA
cdr3_aa: CASSSVTVNQPQHF; cdr3_nt: TGTGCCAGTAGTTCCGTGACAGTTAATCAGCCCCAGCATTTT; v_call: TRBV19; d_call: NA; j_call: TRBJ1-5; clone_size: once
cdr3_aa: CASSTGGAGANVLTF; cdr3_nt: TGTGCCAGTAGTACCGGGGGGGCTGGGGCCAACGTCCTGACTTTC; v_call: TRBV19; d_call: TRBD2; j_call: TRBJ2-6; clone_size: NA
cdr3_aa: CASEQGESVTGELFF; cdr3_nt: TGTGCCAGCGAGCAGGGGGAAAGTGTCACCGGGGAGCTGTTTTTT; v_call: TRBV19; d_call: TRBD1; j_call: TRBJ2-2; clone_size: NA
cdr3_aa: CASRLRDTQSNEQFF; cdr3_nt: TGTGCAAGTCGTCTGAGGGACACCCAATCCAATGAGCAGTTCTTC; v_call: TRBV12-2; d_call: NA; j_call: TRBJ2-1; clone_size: few
cdr3_aa: CASKELVGTNTGELFF; cdr3_nt: TGCGCCAGCAAAGAGTTGGTCGGGACGAACACCGGGGAGCTGTTTTTT; v_call: TRBV10-2; d_call: NA; j_call: TRBJ2-2; clone_size: once
cdr3_aa: CASSRLDRAKETQYF; cdr3_nt: TGTGCCAGTAGCCGTCTGGACAGAGCAAAAGAGACCCAGTACTTC; v_call: TRBV19; d_call: NA; j_call: TRBJ2-5; clone_size: NA
cdr3_aa: CASSLEGTLTNEQFF; cdr3_nt: TGCGCCAGCAGCTTGGAAGGGACCCTTACCAATGAGCAGTTCTTC; v_call: TRBV5-1; d_call: NA; j_call: TRBJ2-1; clone_size: NA
cdr3_aa: CATGLAGNMMGYEQYF; cdr3_nt: TGTGCCACCGGACTAGCGGGAAATATGATGGGCTACGAGCAGTACTTC; v_call: TRBV27; d_call: TRBD2; j_call: TRBJ2-7; clone_size: NA
cdr3_aa: CASSPSFGLNTGELFF; cdr3_nt: TGTGCCAGCAGCCCCAGTTTTGGCTTGAACACCGGGGAGCTGTTTTTT; v_call: TRBV9; d_call: NA; j_call: TRBJ2-2; clone_size: NA
cdr3_aa: CSVQTGPYEQYF; cdr3_nt: TGCAGCGTCCAGACAGGTCCCTACGAGCAGTACTTC; v_call: TRBV29-1; d_call: NA; j_call: TRBJ2-7; clone_size: NA
cdr3_aa: CASLYNEQFF; cdr3_nt: TGTGCCAGCCTATACAATGAGCAGTTCTTC; v_call: TRBV21-1; d_call: NA; j_call: TRBJ2-1; clone_size: NA
cdr3_aa: CSARLAGGPGELFF; cdr3_nt: TGCAGCGCTCGACTAGCGGGAGGCCCCGGGGAGCTGTTTTTT; v_call: TRBV29-1; d_call: TRBD2; j_call: TRBJ2-2; clone_size: NA
cdr3_aa: CASSRIQGNTEAFF; cdr3_nt: TGTGCCAGCAGCAGAATACAGGGGAACACTGAAGCTTTCTTT; v_call: TRBV9; d_call: NA; j_call: TRBJ1-1; clone_size: NA
cdr3_aa: CASRTISNQPQHF; cdr3_nt: TGTGCCAGCAGAACAATTTCAAATCAGCCCCAGCATTTT; v_call: TRBV28; d_call: NA; j_call: TRBJ1-5; clone_size: once
cdr3_aa: CASSQDPGQERSNEQFF; cdr3_nt: TGCGCCAGCAGCCAAGATCCAGGACAGGAGCGATCCAATGAGCAGTTCTTC; v_call: TRBV4-1; d_call: TRBD1; j_call: TRBJ2-1; clone_size: NA
cdr3_aa: CATTSGRGSEQYF; cdr3_nt: TGTGCCACCACTAGTGGTCGGGGGTCCGAGCAGTACTTC; v_call: TRBV2; d_call: NA; j_call: TRBJ2-7; clone_size: NA
cdr3_aa: CASSTRDVGPQHF; cdr3_nt: TGTGCCAGTAGCACCAGGGATGTGGGACCCCAGCATTTT; v_call: TRBV19; d_call: NA; j_call: TRBJ1-5; clone_size: NA
cdr3_aa: CSARGHTRSSYNEQFF; cdr3_nt: TGCAGTGCTCGTGGGCACACGAGAAGCTCCTACAATGAGCAGTTCTTC; v_call: TRBV20-1; d_call: NA; j_call: TRBJ2-1; clone_size: NA
cdr3_aa: CASSSPDLTGEQFF; cdr3_nt: TGTGCCAGCAGTTCCCCGGACCTGACAGGGGAGCAGTTCTTC; v_call: TRBV28; d_call: TRBD1; j_call: TRBJ2-1; clone_size: NA
cdr3_aa: CASRRPGTGEALGAFF; cdr3_nt: TGTGCCAGCAGACGTCCCGGGACAGGGGAAGCACTGGGAGCTTTCTTT; v_call: TRBV11-2; d_call: TRBD1; j_call: TRBJ1-1; clone_size: NA
cdr3_aa: CSVEDLPGGGSYNEQFF; cdr3_nt: TGCAGCGTTGAAGATCTTCCCGGGGGAGGCTCCTACAATGAGCAGTTCTTC; v_call: TRBV29-1; d_call: NA; j_call: TRBJ2-1; clone_size: once
cdr3_aa: CASGSRVDSPLHF; cdr3_nt: TGTGCCAGCGGGTCCAGGGTGGATTCACCCCTCCACTTT; v_call: TRBV27; d_call: NA; j_call: TRBJ1-6; clone_size: once
cdr3_aa: CASSKALGGSADTQYF; cdr3_nt: TGTGCCAGCAGCAAAGCGCTCGGCGGGAGCGCAGATACGCAGTATTTT; v_call: TRBV21-1; d_call: NA; j_call: TRBJ2-3; clone_size: NA